This TCR beta chain is from a study of T cells after yellow fever vaccination. V was pared by 7 bases and J by 5 bases, with 8 bases between. This CDR3 is 11 amino acids long. TCRdb called the 5' RACE reads again in MiXCR, with one record for every CDR3 protein. The data contain around 100,000 distinct CDR3 sequences, 7% to 8.5% of them seen just once; the ten biggest clones take up less than 30%. Sample: CD8+ T cells sorted from PBMCs, taken 45 days after the yellow fever booster vaccination. This TCR was sampled from a man in his thirties or forties who received the YFV17D yellow fever vaccine. The chain joins TRBV12-3 or TRBV12-4 to TRBJ1-1; the D is unclear. CDR3 nucleotide sequence: TGTGCCAGCACCGGGGTTACTGAAGCTTTCTTT. Translation gives CASTGVTEAFF.